A selection of T cell receptor beta chains follows, all from one sample in a study of CD8+ T cells in alopecia areata. Clones were read by immunoSEQ multiplex PCR, and TCRdb kept only the in-frame ones, dropping some. The data contain 100,000 or so clones, 50% to 60% of them singletons. This material consisted of CD8+ T cells sorted from blood, taken at approximately week 56, from a patient treated with tofacitinib. These receptors originate from a human donor with alopecia areata. Each CDR3 is given with its conserved first and last residue. Fields, in order: D gene, J gene, clone size, V gene, CDR3 protein, CDR3 DNA. The D gene is left open where the match is weak. Expanded clones are given a class, and other clones once, few, many or no size at all.

D gene: NA
J gene: TRBJ1-5
clone size: few
V gene: TRBV4-2
CDR3 protein: CASSPTGNNQPQHF
CDR3 DNA: TGTGCCAGCAGCCCCACAGGGAACAATCAGCCCCAGCATTTT

D gene: NA
J gene: TRBJ2-3
clone size: NA
V gene: TRBV9
CDR3 protein: CASSAQGGGTDTQYF
CDR3 DNA: TGTGCCAGCAGCGCTCAGGGTGGGGGCACAGATACGCAGTATTTT

D gene: NA
J gene: TRBJ2-1
clone size: NA
V gene: TRBV9
CDR3 protein: CASSVMSVRGGPHHSYNEQFF
CDR3 DNA: TGTGCCAGCAGCGTTATGAGTGTTAGGGGGGGCCCTCACCACTCCTACAATGAGCAGTTCTTC

D gene: NA
J gene: TRBJ1-1
clone size: NA
V gene: TRBV14
CDR3 protein: CASSGVEAFF
CDR3 DNA: TGTGCCAGCAGTGGAGTTGAAGCTTTCTTT

D gene: TRBD2
J gene: TRBJ2-5
clone size: few
V gene: TRBV5-1
CDR3 protein: CASSSGLAGKQETQYF
CDR3 DNA: TGCGCCAGCAGCTCGGGACTAGCGGGCAAACAAGAGACCCAGTACTTC

D gene: NA
J gene: TRBJ2-2
clone size: NA
V gene: TRBV27
CDR3 protein: CASSQGPYTGELFF
CDR3 DNA: TGTGCCAGCAGCCAGGGACCGTACACCGGGGAGCTGTTTTTT

D gene: NA
J gene: TRBJ2-5
clone size: once
V gene: TRBV5-1
CDR3 protein: CASSPTWGGETQYF
CDR3 DNA: TGCGCCAGCAGCCCCACGTGGGGCGGCGAGACCCAGTACTTC

D gene: TRBD2
J gene: TRBJ2-3
clone size: few
V gene: TRBV5-6
CDR3 protein: CASTWGTSRTSTDTQYF
CDR3 DNA: TGTGCCAGCACCTGGGGGACTAGCAGAACTAGCACAGATACGCAGTATTTT

D gene: TRBD1
J gene: TRBJ1-4
clone size: NA
V gene: TRBV29-1
CDR3 protein: CSVRVRDRGEKLFF
CDR3 DNA: TGCAGCGTCCGCGTCCGGGACAGGGGGGAAAAACTGTTTTTT

D gene: TRBD1
J gene: TRBJ1-2
clone size: once
V gene: TRBV4-2
CDR3 protein: CASSQRPGTGIYGYTF
CDR3 DNA: TGTGCCAGCAGCCAACGTCCCGGGACAGGGATCTATGGCTACACCTTC

D gene: NA
J gene: TRBJ1-6
clone size: NA
V gene: TRBV27
CDR3 protein: CASSPVPDNSPLHF
CDR3 DNA: TGTGCCAGCAGCCCGGTCCCTGATAATTCACCCCTCCACTTT

D gene: TRBD2
J gene: TRBJ2-3
clone size: NA
V gene: TRBV4-2
CDR3 protein: CASSPPNRGVTDTQYF
CDR3 DNA: TGTGCCAGCAGCCCCCCGAATCGGGGGGTGACAGATACGCAGTATTTT

D gene: TRBD1
J gene: TRBJ1-2
clone size: once
V gene: TRBV11-1
CDR3 protein: CASSITGDATYGYTF
CDR3 DNA: TGTGCCAGCAGCATAACAGGGGATGCTACCTATGGCTACACCTTC

D gene: NA
J gene: TRBJ2-2
clone size: NA
V gene: TRBV19
CDR3 protein: CASSSGTFGAGELFF
CDR3 DNA: TGTGCCAGTAGTAGCGGGACATTCGGTGCCGGGGAGCTGTTTTTT

D gene: NA
J gene: TRBJ1-1
clone size: NA
V gene: TRBV30
CDR3 protein: CAWSVLTEAFF
CDR3 DNA: TGTGCCTGGAGTGTACTAACTGAAGCTTTCTTT

D gene: NA
J gene: TRBJ2-5
clone size: NA
V gene: TRBV5-6
CDR3 protein: CASSLGPGVAGGTQYF
CDR3 DNA: TGTGCCAGCAGCTTGGGTCCCGGGGTGGCCGGGGGGACCCAGTACTTC

D gene: NA
J gene: TRBJ1-5
clone size: NA
V gene: TRBV6-1
CDR3 protein: CASSESIGTNQPQHF
CDR3 DNA: TGTGCCAGCAGTGAAAGTATCGGAACCAATCAGCCCCAGCATTTT

D gene: TRBD1
J gene: TRBJ1-5
clone size: once
V gene: TRBV27
CDR3 protein: CASSFGTGVQPQHF
CDR3 DNA: TGTGCCAGCAGTTTTGGGACAGGGGTTCAGCCCCAGCATTTT

D gene: TRBD2
J gene: TRBJ2-7
clone size: NA
V gene: TRBV7-9
CDR3 protein: CASSLVAGTSGTYEQYF
CDR3 DNA: TGTGCCAGCAGCTTAGTTGCCGGGACTAGCGGGACCTACGAGCAGTACTTC

D gene: TRBD2
J gene: TRBJ2-2
clone size: NA
V gene: TRBV30
CDR3 protein: CAWSMGTRGTGELFF
CDR3 DNA: TGTGCCTGGAGTATGGGGACTAGAGGCACCGGGGAGCTGTTTTTT

D gene: NA
J gene: TRBJ1-2
clone size: NA
V gene: TRBV9
CDR3 protein: CASSNHVEEVNYGYTF
CDR3 DNA: TGTGCCAGCAGCAACCATGTTGAGGAGGTTAACTATGGCTACACCTTC

D gene: TRBD1
J gene: TRBJ2-7
clone size: few
V gene: TRBV7-8
CDR3 protein: CASSLDYGQGPGYF
CDR3 DNA: TGTGCCAGCAGCTTAGACTACGGACAGGGCCCCGGGTACTTC

D gene: TRBD1
J gene: TRBJ2-6
clone size: NA
V gene: TRBV15
CDR3 protein: CATSRVQGSGANVLTF
CDR3 DNA: TGTGCCACCAGCAGGGTACAGGGGTCTGGGGCCAACGTCCTGACTTTC

D gene: TRBD1
J gene: TRBJ2-1
clone size: NA
V gene: TRBV7-9
CDR3 protein: CASTRKGAEQFF
CDR3 DNA: TGTGCCAGCACCCGTAAGGGGGCCGAGCAGTTCTTC

D gene: NA
J gene: TRBJ2-1
clone size: NA
V gene: TRBV7-8
CDR3 protein: CASRRSGNEQFF
CDR3 DNA: TGTGCCAGCAGGAGGTCGGGCAATGAGCAGTTCTTC

D gene: NA
J gene: TRBJ2-7
clone size: NA
V gene: TRBV4-2
CDR3 protein: CASSQVILDYEQYF
CDR3 DNA: TGTGCCAGCAGCCAAGTGATCTTAGACTACGAGCAGTACTTC

D gene: NA
J gene: TRBJ2-3
clone size: NA
V gene: TRBV4-1
CDR3 protein: CASSLSGGASTDTQYF
CDR3 DNA: TGCGCCAGCAGCCTCAGTGGGGGGGCTAGCACAGATACGCAGTATTTT

D gene: TRBD1
J gene: TRBJ2-1
clone size: NA
V gene: TRBV7-8
CDR3 protein: CASSKWDRVGSYNEQFF
CDR3 DNA: TGTGCCAGCAGCAAGTGGGACAGGGTTGGGTCCTACAATGAGCAGTTCTTC

D gene: NA
J gene: TRBJ2-7
clone size: few
V gene: TRBV7-9
CDR3 protein: CASSLVHRAYEQYF
CDR3 DNA: TGTGCCAGCAGCTTAGTACACAGAGCCTACGAGCAGTACTTC

D gene: NA
J gene: TRBJ2-7
clone size: NA
V gene: TRBV2
CDR3 protein: CASNGGYEQYF
CDR3 DNA: TGTGCCAGCAACGGAGGCTACGAGCAGTACTTC

D gene: TRBD1
J gene: TRBJ2-7
clone size: NA
V gene: TRBV30
CDR3 protein: CARDSPTYEQYF
CDR3 DNA: TGTGCCCGGGACAGTCCGACCTACGAGCAGTACTTC

D gene: NA
J gene: TRBJ1-2
clone size: NA
V gene: TRBV4-1
CDR3 protein: CASSQARGDYGYTF
CDR3 DNA: TGCGCCAGCAGCCAAGCTCGGGGAGACTATGGCTACACCTTC

D gene: TRBD1
J gene: TRBJ2-1
clone size: NA
V gene: TRBV28
CDR3 protein: CASSSLGQGNDEQFF
CDR3 DNA: TGTGCCAGCAGTTCTCTGGGACAGGGTAACGATGAGCAGTTCTTC

D gene: NA
J gene: TRBJ1-2
clone size: NA
V gene: TRBV6-6
CDR3 protein: CASSYRLRGDPADTF
CDR3 DNA: TGTGCCAGCAGTTACAGGTTGAGGGGGGACCCGGCGGACACCTTC

D gene: NA
J gene: TRBJ2-7
clone size: few
V gene: TRBV13
CDR3 protein: CASSPEGGPAYEQYF
CDR3 DNA: TGTGCCAGCAGCCCCGAGGGGGGCCCAGCCTACGAGCAGTACTTC

D gene: NA
J gene: TRBJ2-1
clone size: NA
V gene: TRBV5-6
CDR3 protein: CASSSGGNEQFF
CDR3 DNA: TGTGCCAGCAGCTCTGGAGGCAATGAGCAGTTCTTC

D gene: NA
J gene: TRBJ1-4
clone size: once
V gene: TRBV7-8
CDR3 protein: CASSLRRGTNEKLFF
CDR3 DNA: TGTGCCAGCAGCTTAAGGCGGGGAACTAATGAAAAACTGTTTTTT

D gene: NA
J gene: TRBJ2-7
clone size: NA
V gene: TRBV7-6
CDR3 protein: CASSSGFGYEQYF
CDR3 DNA: TGTGCCAGCAGCTCTGGGTTCGGCTACGAGCAGTACTTC

D gene: TRBD2
J gene: TRBJ2-3
clone size: NA
V gene: TRBV4-1
CDR3 protein: CASSQPASGASTDTQYF
CDR3 DNA: TGCGCCAGCAGCCAACCGGCTAGCGGGGCTAGCACAGATACGCAGTATTTT

D gene: NA
J gene: TRBJ2-1
clone size: few
V gene: TRBV29-1
CDR3 protein: CSVPPGQGYNEQFF
CDR3 DNA: TGCAGCGTACCGCCGGGACAAGGGTACAATGAGCAGTTCTTC

D gene: NA
J gene: TRBJ2-3
clone size: NA
V gene: TRBV13
CDR3 protein: CASNRTFSQEDTQYF
CDR3 DNA: TGTGCCAGCAACCGGACTTTCTCACAGGAAGATACGCAGTATTTT

D gene: TRBD1
J gene: TRBJ1-1
clone size: NA
V gene: TRBV29-1
CDR3 protein: CSVRHRTGQNTEAFF
CDR3 DNA: TGCAGCGTGCGACACCGGACAGGGCAGAACACTGAAGCTTTCTTT

D gene: NA
J gene: TRBJ1-1
clone size: NA
V gene: TRBV27
CDR3 protein: CASSFSGAGTEAFF
CDR3 DNA: TGTGCCAGCAGTTTTTCAGGGGCTGGCACTGAAGCTTTCTTT

D gene: NA
J gene: TRBJ2-3
clone size: NA
V gene: TRBV12-5
CDR3 protein: CASGLRIATDTQYF
CDR3 DNA: TGTGCTAGTGGTTTGCGGATTGCCACAGATACGCAGTATTTT

D gene: NA
J gene: TRBJ1-5
clone size: once
V gene: TRBV27
CDR3 protein: CASAPGYSNQPQHF
CDR3 DNA: TGTGCCAGTGCTCCTGGGTATAGCAATCAGCCCCAGCATTTT

D gene: NA
J gene: TRBJ1-6
clone size: NA
V gene: TRBV27
CDR3 protein: CASSPSRGGDPLHF
CDR3 DNA: TGTGCCAGCAGCCCTAGCCGGGGGGGGGATCCCCTCCACTTT

D gene: TRBD2
J gene: TRBJ2-1
clone size: few
V gene: TRBV7-7
CDR3 protein: CASSKKRGPNNEQFF
CDR3 DNA: TGTGCTAGCAGCAAAAAGCGGGGGCCTAACAATGAGCAGTTCTTC

D gene: NA
J gene: TRBJ2-3
clone size: NA
V gene: TRBV6-5
CDR3 protein: CASSYSLRDADTRYF
CDR3 DNA: TGTGCCAGCAGTTACTCGCTCAGGGATGCAGATACGCGGTATTTT

D gene: TRBD1
J gene: TRBJ2-7
clone size: NA
V gene: TRBV5-1
CDR3 protein: CASSSPDRAYEQYF
CDR3 DNA: TGCGCCAGCAGCTCACCGGACAGGGCCTACGAGCAGTACTTC

D gene: NA
J gene: TRBJ2-5
clone size: once
V gene: TRBV9
CDR3 protein: CASSVDGTTQETQYF
CDR3 DNA: TGTGCCAGCAGCGTAGATGGGACGACACAAGAGACCCAGTACTTC

D gene: NA
J gene: TRBJ2-4
clone size: NA
V gene: TRBV27
CDR3 protein: CASSRPGNIQYF
CDR3 DNA: TGTGCCAGCAGCCGCCCAGGAAACATTCAGTACTTC

D gene: NA
J gene: TRBJ1-1
clone size: NA
V gene: TRBV30
CDR3 protein: CAWNTGTGNTEAFF
CDR3 DNA: TGTGCCTGGAATACAGGGACCGGGAACACTGAAGCTTTCTTT

D gene: TRBD1
J gene: TRBJ1-2
clone size: NA
V gene: TRBV30
CDR3 protein: CACPGQRNYGYTF
CDR3 DNA: TGTGCCTGTCCGGGACAGAGGAATTATGGCTACACCTTC

D gene: NA
J gene: TRBJ1-2
clone size: few
V gene: TRBV29-1
CDR3 protein: CSVPPQGQDGYTF
CDR3 DNA: TGCAGCGTTCCTCCTCAGGGGCAGGATGGCTACACCTTC